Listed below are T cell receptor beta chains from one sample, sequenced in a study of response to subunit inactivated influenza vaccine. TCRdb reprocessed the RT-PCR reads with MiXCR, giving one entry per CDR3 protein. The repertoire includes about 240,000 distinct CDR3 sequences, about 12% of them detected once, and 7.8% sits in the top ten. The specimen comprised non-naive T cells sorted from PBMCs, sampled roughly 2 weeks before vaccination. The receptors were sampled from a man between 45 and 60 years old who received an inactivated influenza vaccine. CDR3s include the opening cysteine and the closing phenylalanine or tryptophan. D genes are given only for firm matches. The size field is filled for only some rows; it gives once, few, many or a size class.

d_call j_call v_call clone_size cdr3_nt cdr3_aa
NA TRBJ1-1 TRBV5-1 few TGCGCCAGCAGTGAGGGAACGAGAGGTGCGAACACTGAAGCTTTCTTT CASSEGTRGANTEAFF
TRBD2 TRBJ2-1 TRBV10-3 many TGTGCCTCCCACCCGATGGGTAGCGGGAGGGGTAATGAGCAGTTCTTC CASHPMGSGRGNEQFF
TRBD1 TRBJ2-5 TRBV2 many TGTGCCAGCAACCTCGGGACAGCCCGAGAGACCCAGTACTTC CASNLGTARETQYF
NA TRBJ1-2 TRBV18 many TGTGCCAGCTCCCCTGGGGGAAACTATGGCTACACCTTC CASSPGGNYGYTF
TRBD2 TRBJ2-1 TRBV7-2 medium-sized TGTGCCAGCAGCTTAGCCAGCGGGAGGGGGTACAATGAGCAGTTCTTC CASSLASGRGYNEQFF
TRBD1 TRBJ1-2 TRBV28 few TGTGCCAGCAGGGAACAGGGGGCATCAACTTCTGGCTACACCTTC CASREQGASTSGYTF
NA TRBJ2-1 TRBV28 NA TGTGCCAGCACCGCCCCTAAGAGCGGGTACAATGAGCAGTTCTTC CASTAPKSGYNEQFF
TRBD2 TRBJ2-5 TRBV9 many TGTGCCAGCAGCACCTCCGGGACTAGCGGACAAGAGACCCAGTACTTC CASSTSGTSGQETQYF
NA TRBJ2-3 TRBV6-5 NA TGTGCCAGCAAGATACTGACCACAGATACGCAGTCTTTT CASKILTTDTQSF
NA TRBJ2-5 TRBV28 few TGTGCCAGCAGTTTTTGGCCCCGGGGGGAGACCCAGTACTTC CASSFWPRGETQYF
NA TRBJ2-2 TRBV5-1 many TGCGCCAGCAGCTTGATAGGACAGAACACCGGGGAGCTGTTTTTT CASSLIGQNTGELFF
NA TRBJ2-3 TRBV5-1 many TGCGCCAGCAGCTTTACGGCTCGGACAGATACGCAGTATTTT CASSFTARTDTQYF
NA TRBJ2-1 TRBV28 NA TGTGCCAGCAGTAAGGTGGCTGAGCAGTTCTTC CASSKVAEQFF
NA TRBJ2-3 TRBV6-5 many TGTGCCAGCAGTTACTCAAGGGAGCGTGCAGATACGCAGTATTTT CASSYSRERADTQYF
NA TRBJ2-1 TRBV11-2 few TGTGCCAGCAGCCAACTTAGCGTAGGGGGGAGCGAGCAGTTCTTC CASSQLSVGGSEQFF
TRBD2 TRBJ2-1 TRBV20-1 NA TGCAGTGCAGCAATTAGCGGGAGTCGGTACAATGAGCAGTTCTTC CSAAISGSRYNEQFF
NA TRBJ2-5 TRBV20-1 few TGCAGTGCCGGTTCATATATTGAAGAGACCCAGTACTTC CSAGSYIEETQYF
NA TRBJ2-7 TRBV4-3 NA TGCGCCAGCAGCCAACAATCACCCGGCTACGAGCAGTACTTC CASSQQSPGYEQYF
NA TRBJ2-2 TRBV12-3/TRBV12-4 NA TGTGCCAGCACCCTGTCGGACCACGTGGGCGGGGAGCTGTTTTTT CASTLSDHVGGELFF
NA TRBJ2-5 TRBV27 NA TGTGCCAGCAAACAAGAGTGGGGGCTGGAGACCCAGTACTTC CASKQEWGLETQYF
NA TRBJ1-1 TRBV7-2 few TGTGCCAGCACCGAACCCGGAATGAACACTGAAGCTTTCTTT CASTEPGMNTEAFF
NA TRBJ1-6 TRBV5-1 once TGCGCCAGCAGCTTTGGGTACGCAAGGGTAGAGAATTCACCCCTCCACTTT CASSFGYARVENSPLHF
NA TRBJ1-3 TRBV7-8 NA TGTGCCAGCAGCTTAGACCTCTGGGGCCCCTCTGGAAACACCATATATTTT CASSLDLWGPSGNTIYF
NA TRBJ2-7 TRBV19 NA TGTGCCAGTGAAGGAGGGTCGGCCGAGCAGTACTTC CASEGGSAEQYF
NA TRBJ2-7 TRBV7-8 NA TGTGCCAGCAGCTTAACGACTAGGGCGGTCTACGAGCAGTACTTC CASSLTTRAVYEQYF
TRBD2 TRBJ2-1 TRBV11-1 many TGTGCCAGCAGTCCTTTTCTAGCGGGAGTGGGGAATGAGCAGTTCTTC CASSPFLAGVGNEQFF
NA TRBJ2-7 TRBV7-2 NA TGTGCCAGCAGCCTCGGGGGAGACGGTTTCTACGAGCAGTACTTC CASSLGGDGFYEQYF
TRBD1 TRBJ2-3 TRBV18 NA TGTGCCAGCTCACAACAGGGGAGCACAGATACGCAGTATTTT CASSQQGSTDTQYF
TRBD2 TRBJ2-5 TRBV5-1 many TGCGCCAGCAGCATCCTAGCGGGGGGACAAGAGACCCAGTACTTC CASSILAGGQETQYF
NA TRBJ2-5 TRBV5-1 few TGCGCCAGCAGCTGGGGGACGGGACACATACAAGAGACCCAGTACTTC CASSWGTGHIQETQYF
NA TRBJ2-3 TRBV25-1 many TGTGCCAGCAGTGACCCAGCAGGGGGCACAGATACGCAGTATTTT CASSDPAGGTDTQYF
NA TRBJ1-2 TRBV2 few TGTGCCAGCAGTGGAGCGGGGGGGGGCCCCGTAGAGGGCTACACCTTC CASSGAGGGPVEGYTF
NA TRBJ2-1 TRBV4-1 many TGCGCCAGCAGCCAAGAACCTATTTCAATCAATGAGCAGTTCTTC CASSQEPISINEQFF
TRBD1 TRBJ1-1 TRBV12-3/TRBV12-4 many TGTGCCAGCAGCCTACAGGGGGCGTCTGAAGCTTTCTTT CASSLQGASEAFF
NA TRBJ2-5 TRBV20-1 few TGCAGTGGGGACCAAACCCAAGAGACCCAGTACTTC CSGDQTQETQYF
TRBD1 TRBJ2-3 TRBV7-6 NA TGTGCCAGCAGCTTGAGGACAGGGGGGGAAGATACGCAGTATTTT CASSLRTGGEDTQYF
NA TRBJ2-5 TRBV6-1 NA TGTGCCAGCACCGCCGGGCCGTGGGGGGAGACCCAGTACTTC CASTAGPWGETQYF
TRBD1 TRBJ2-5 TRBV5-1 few TGCGCCAGCAGCTTGGCGACAGGGCCGACGGAGACCCAGTACTTC CASSLATGPTETQYF
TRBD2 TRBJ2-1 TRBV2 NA TGTGCCAGCAGTGAATCGGCTAGCGGGAGATACAATGAGCAGTTCTTC CASSESASGRYNEQFF
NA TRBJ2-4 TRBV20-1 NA TGCAGTGCAAAGTTTAGCAACATTCAGTACTTC CSAKFSNIQYF
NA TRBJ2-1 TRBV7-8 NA TGTGCCAGCAGCACCCAGCTGCATGAGCAGTTCTTC CASSTQLHEQFF
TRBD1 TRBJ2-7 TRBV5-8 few TGTGCCAGCAGCACGGGGACAGGGAAGAGCGAGCAGTACTTC CASSTGTGKSEQYF
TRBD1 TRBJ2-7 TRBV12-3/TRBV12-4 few TGTGCCAGCAGACCAGGGACAGGGGGCTCCTACGAGCAGTACTTC CASRPGTGGSYEQYF
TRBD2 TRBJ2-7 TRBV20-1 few TGCAGTGCCAAGCGACCGGGACTAGGGGCTAGGGAGCAGTACTTC CSAKRPGLGAREQYF
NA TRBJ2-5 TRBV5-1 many TGCGCCAGCAGCTTCGCTCTTCAAGAGACCCAGTACTTC CASSFALQETQYF
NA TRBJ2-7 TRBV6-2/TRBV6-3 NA TGTGCCAGCAGAGACCGGGTTAATACCTACGAGCAGTACTTC CASRDRVNTYEQYF
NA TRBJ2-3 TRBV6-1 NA TGTGCCAGCAGAGTACGAGGGGTCCCCTACGGGTCTAGCACAGATACGCAGTATTTT CASRVRGVPYGSSTDTQYF
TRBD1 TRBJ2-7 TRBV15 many TGTGCCACCAGCGCGACAGGGGGCGAGCAGTACTTC CATSATGGEQYF